The 29 T cell receptor beta chains below all came from one sample that was sequenced in a study of glioma-infiltrating T cells after dendritic cell vaccination. The table came from immunoSEQ multiplex PCR; TCRdb's copy has only in-frame clones and leaves some out. The profile shows tens of thousands of clones, roughly 90% of them singletons. The sample was blood, taken before dendritic cell vaccination. The origin of the receptors is a human donor with glioblastoma.

This clone has just one count. The J gene is TRBJ2-2, the V gene TRBV19; 10 nucleotides line up with TRBD2. This CDR3 has 17 amino acids. Germline V lookup: CDR1 LNHDA, CDR2 SQIVND (reference sequence). After removal of 5 bases from V and 2 bases from J, the junction contained 8 bases not matched to a gene. The CDR3 DNA is TGTGCCAGTAGTGCGGAACTAGCGGGACCTAACACCGGGGAGCTGTTTTTT. Translation: CASSAELAGPNTGELFF.

V usage is TRBV5-1 and J usage is TRBJ2-3; D not resolved. Germline V gene lookup returns CDR1 SGHRS and CDR2 YFSETQ. The CDR3 totals 14 residues. V lost 0 bases, J lost 1 base, and 6 bases lay in between. CDR3 residues: CASSLGEGTDTQYF. The CDR3 nucleotides are TGCGCCAGCAGCTTGGGCGAGGGCACAGATACGCAGTATTTT.

The chain recombines TRBV7-8 with TRBJ2-1; D is possibly TRBD2 (6 bases). This CDR3 is built from 15 residues. Germline V gives CDR1 SGHVS, CDR2 FQNEAQ. V lost 5 bases and J 0 bases, leaving 11 bases between the germline ends. CDR3 nucleotides: TGTGCCAGCAGCCGCCTAGCGAGCTCCTACAATGAGCAGTTCTTC. Translation: CASSRLASSYNEQFF.

The V gene is TRBV9, the J gene TRBJ2-3; the match to TRBD2 covers 8 bases. The CDR3 length is 17 residues. The ends lost 0 bases at V and 4 bases at J; junction bases unmatched: 10. From germline, CDR1 is SGDLS and CDR2 YYNGEE. CDR3 residues: CASSVESAGGLPDTQYF. The CDR3 DNA is TGTGCCAGCAGCGTAGAATCGGCGGGAGGACTCCCAGATACGCAGTATTTT.

This sequence joins TRBV12-5 and TRBJ2-3, with D possibly TRBD2 on 5 matching bases. This CDR3 region has 14 residues. Germline CDR1 LGHNT, CDR2 FRNRAP. V lost 9 bases and J 11 bases, leaving 24 bases between the germline ends. The CDR3 protein is CASSRELYDIGQYF. Here the CDR3 DNA reads TGTGCTAGCTCGAGGGAGCTATACGATATCGGGCAGTATTTT. Combining the CDR3 with reference TRBV12-5 and TRBJ2-3 gives the whole variable domain DARVTQTPRHKVTEMGQEVTMRCQPILGHNTVFWYRQTMMQGLELLAYFRNRAPLDDSGMPKDRFSAEMPDATLATLKIQPSEPRDSAVYFCASSRELYDIGQYFGPGTRLTVL.

V and J are TRBV5-1 and TRBJ2-7; 10 positions match TRBD2. The V segment lost 0 bases and the J segment 5 bases; nucleotides outside the gene matches: 8. The germline V gene has CDR1 SGHRS and CDR2 YFSETQ. The CDR3 covers 16 residues. The CDR3 nucleotides read TGCGCCAGCAGCTTGGTAGTCGGGACTAGCGTACACGAGCAGTACTTC. This codes for CASSLVVGTSVHEQYF. The full variable domain, its missing parts supplied by reference TRBV5-1 and TRBJ2-7, is KAGVTQTPRYLIKTRGQQVTLSCSPISGHRSVSWYQQTPGQGLQFLFEYFSETQRNKGNFPGRFSGRQFSNSRSEMNVSTLELGDSALYLCASSLVVGTSVHEQYFGPGTRLTVT.

The V and J genes are TRBV30 and TRBJ1-1; D perhaps matches TRBD1 (5 bases). CDR1 and CDR2 (germline): GTSNPN, SVGIG (reference sequence). V lost 0 bases and J lost 8, with 13 bases in between. CDR3 size: 13 residues. The CDR3 bases are TGTGCCTGGAGTGTTGTATTCCCAGGGGAAGCTTTCTTT. This codes for CAWSVVFPGEAFF.

This chain joins TRBV7-9 and TRBJ1-5; D ambiguous. The length of the CDR3 is 15 residues. CDR1 is SEHNR, CDR2 FQNEAQ, per germline (reference sequence). The V end lost 1 base, the J end lost 0 bases, and 7 bases lay between the germline ends. The CDR3: CASSLDSYSNQPQHF. CDR3 nucleotide sequence: TGTGCCAGCAGCTTAGACAGTTATAGCAATCAGCCCCAGCATTTT.

This chain links TRBV18 with TRBJ1-1, with 8 bases fitting TRBD1. Trimming at V came to 2 bases and at J to 1 base, leaving 3 bases not matched to a gene. The CDR3 totals 15 residues. Looked up from germline, CDR1 is KGHSH and CDR2 is LQKENI. DNA for the CDR3: TGTGCCAGCTCACCAAAAACAGGGGGGAACACTGAAGCTTTCTTT. It translates to CASSPKTGGNTEAFF.

This sequence joins TRBV9 and TRBJ1-1; 10 bases match TRBD1. The V gene end was trimmed by 3 bases and the J gene end by 7 bases; junction bases not matched to a gene: 3. The CDR3 is made up of 13 amino acids. Per germline, CDR1 SGDLS and CDR2 YYNGEE. The CDR3 DNA sequence: TGTGCCAGCAGCGGGACAGGGGGAATTGAAGCTTTCTTT. As protein: CASSGTGGIEAFF.

This sequence joins TRBV10-3 and TRBJ1-1; weak D call: TRBD1 (5 bases). CDR3 length: 13 amino acids. Germline-derived CDR1 and CDR2 are ENHRY and SYGVKD. Trimming left V 2 bases short and J 11 bases short, with 15 bases between. The CDR3: CAISEAGFAGAFF. The CDR3 nucleotides are TGTGCCATCAGTGAGGCAGGGTTTGCTGGCGCTTTCTTT.

The V and J genes are TRBV7-8 and TRBJ2-5, with D uncertain. Germline V gene sequence: CDR1 SGHVS, CDR2 FQNEAQ. Trimming left V 5 bases short and J 2 bases short, with 12 bases between. There are 14 residues in the CDR3. The CDR3, as DNA: TGTGCCAGCAGCCGGTCGAGCGTACAAGAGACCCAGTACTTC. As protein: CASSRSSVQETQYF.

The chain carries TRBV2 and TRBJ2-5; 9 positions agree with TRBD2. The J segment lost 2 bases and the V segment lost 1 base, leaving 11 bases of the junction unmatched. This CDR3 has 18 amino acids. Germline values: CDR1 SNHLY, CDR2 FYNNEI. Here the CDR3 DNA reads TGTGCCAGCAGTGAAGGACTAGCGGTGAATTGGGGGCAAGAGACCCAGTACTTC. This sequence encodes CASSEGLAVNWGQETQYF. Together with reference TRBV2 and TRBJ2-5, the CDR3 gives the full variable domain: EPEVTQTPSHQVTQMGQEVILRCVPISNHLYFYWYRQILGQKVEFLVSFYNNEISEKSEIFDDQFSVERPDGSNFTLKIRSTKLEDSAMYFCASSEGLAVNWGQETQYFGPGTRLLVL.

The V gene is TRBV10-1, the J gene TRBJ2-3; D not certain. The germline V gene encodes CDR1 WNHNN and CDR2 SYGVQD (reference sequence). This CDR3 has 12 residues. Trimming took off 3 bases at V and 6 bases at J, with 7 bases between the two ends. The CDR3 region has the DNA TGCGCCAGCAGTGATTACTGGGATACGCAGTATTTT. Translated: CASSDYWDTQYF.

This chain uses TRBV19 with TRBJ1-1, with D possibly matching TRBD1 (6 bases). The CDR3 is made up of 14 amino acids. Trimming removed 7 bases from V and 0 bases from J, with 12 bases in between. Per the germline V gene, CDR1 is LNHDA and CDR2 is SQIVND (reference sequence). The CDR3 reads CASIQGRVNTEAFF. The CDR3 DNA follows: TGTGCCAGTATACAGGGTCGTGTGAACACTGAAGCTTTCTTT.

V and J are TRBV5-6 and TRBJ1-6, with TRBD1 matching 8 bases. Germline assignment: CDR1 SGHDT and CDR2 YYEEEE. This CDR3 is built from 14 residues. V lost 3 bases, J lost 6 bases, and 2 bases stayed unmatched. The CDR3 DNA sequence: TGTGCCAGCAGCTCGACAGGGGTTAATTCACCCCTCCACTTT. This codes for CASSSTGVNSPLHF. The full variable domain, in which reference TRBV5-6 and TRBJ1-6 provide the parts outside the CDR3, is DAGVTQSPTHLIKTRGQQVTLRCSPKSGHDTVSWYQQALGQGPQFIFQYYEEEERQRGNFPDRFSGHQFPNYSSELNVNALLLGDSALYLCASSSTGVNSPLHFGNGTRLTVT.

The table lists this clone with a few counts. The CDR3 region has the DNA TGTGCCAGCAGTTTAGCGACAGGGGGCTGGTACGAGCAGTACTTC. Encoded protein: CASSLATGGWYEQYF. This chain uses TRBV27 with TRBJ2-7; 10 bases map to TRBD1. CDR1 is MNHEY, CDR2 SMNVEV, per germline (reference sequence). This CDR3 is 15 amino acids long. V lost 2 bases, J lost 4 bases, and 5 bases stayed unmatched.

The chain carries TRBV5-4 and TRBJ2-1; D may be TRBD2 (5 bases). This CDR3 has 14 residues. V lost 4 bases and J 10 bases, leaving 18 bases between the germline ends. Germline-derived CDR1 and CDR2 are SGHNT and YYREEE (reference sequence). CDR3 amino acids: CASSKVGVGNEQFF. The CDR3 DNA sequence: TGTGCCAGCAGCAAAGTGGGAGTGGGCAACGAGCAGTTCTTC.

The CDR3 bases are TGTGCCAGCAGCCAAGGTGATAGCGGGGGATACAATGAGCAGTTCTTC. This gives the protein CASSQGDSGGYNEQFF. The V call is TRBV4-2, the J call TRBJ2-1, with 9 bases matching TRBD2. The germline CDR1 and CDR2 sequences are LGHNA and YNFKEQ. Germline trimming cut 1 base from V and 4 bases from J; bases unmatched to any gene: 5. The CDR3 contains 16 residues.

This chain uses TRBV5-1 with TRBJ2-1; no firm D call. In germline, CDR1 is SGHRS, CDR2 YFSETQ. V was shortened by 4 bases and J by 0 bases, with 20 bases between the two germline ends. The CDR3 is 18 amino acids. The CDR3, as DNA: TGCGCCAGCAGCGTTGCCCCAACGCTTTTTAGCTCCTACAATGAGCAGTTCTTC. Translation: CASSVAPTLFSSYNEQFF.

This chain connects TRBV6-1 to TRBJ2-7; 11 bases fit TRBD2. There are 15 residues in the CDR3. Germline V gives CDR1 MNHNS, CDR2 SASEGT. V was pared by 4 bases and J by 4 bases, with 6 bases of the junction left unmatched. CDR3 nucleotides: TGTGCCAGCAGTGCCACTAGCGGGAGTAGTTACGAGCAGTACTTC. Protein product: CASSATSGSSYEQYF.

The CDR3 DNA follows: TGTGCCACCAGCAAAGGACAGGACACAGATACGCAGTATTTT. This sequence encodes CATSKGQDTDTQYF. The chain uses TRBV15 and TRBJ2-3; the match to TRBD1 covers 7 bases. The V gene end was trimmed by 4 bases and the J gene end by 2 bases; junction bases not matched to a gene: 3. The CDR3 has 14 amino acids. Per the germline V gene, CDR1 is LNHNV and CDR2 is YYDKDF (reference sequence). Full variable domain (rest looked up from reference TRBV15 and TRBJ2-3): DAMVIQNPRYQVTQFGKPVTLSCSQTLNHNVMYWYQQKSSQAPKLLFHYYDKDFNNEADTPDNFQSRRPNTSFCFLDIRSPGLGDTAMYLCATSKGQDTDTQYFGPGTRLTVL.

This clone was seen a few times. The chain carries TRBV25-1 and TRBJ1-4; 8 bases map to TRBD1. V shed 3 bases and J 5 bases; nucleotides not matched to a gene: 5. The CDR3 loop spans 15 amino acids. Germline-derived CDR1 and CDR2 are MGHDK and SYGVNS. This CDR3 reads CASSESDRVNEKLFF. CDR3 nucleotide sequence: TGTGCCAGCAGTGAGTCGGACAGGGTAAATGAAAAACTGTTTTTT.

DNA for the CDR3: TGTGCCAGTAGTATATCCAGGGGCCTCACTGAAGCTTTCTTT. Its translation is CASSISRGLTEAFF. This rearrangement joins TRBV19 to TRBJ1-1; D perhaps matches TRBD1 (6 bases). The CDR3 covers 14 residues. Germline lookup yields CDR1 LNHDA and CDR2 SQIVND (reference sequence). The V end lost 2 bases, the J end lost 4 bases, and 11 bases lay between the germline ends.

This chain links TRBV5-1 with TRBJ2-2; TRBD1 matches at 8 bases. The CDR3 is 16 amino acids. Germline V CDR1 and CDR2: SGHRS, YFSETQ. V shed 2 bases and J 1 base; nucleotides not matched to a gene: 4. CDR3 region: CASSLTGTGNTGELFF. In nucleotides, the CDR3 is TGCGCCAGCAGCTTAACCGGGACAGGGAACACCGGGGAGCTGTTTTTT.

The V and J genes are TRBV5-1 and TRBJ2-5; TRBD2 matches at 7 bases. The CDR3 runs 15 residues. CDR1 and CDR2 (germline): SGHRS, YFSETQ. V lost 0 bases to trimming and J lost 5 bases; unmatched junction nucleotides: 7. The CDR3 nucleotides read TGCGCCAGCAGCTTGGAGGGACTGGGAGGGGAGACCCAGTACTTC. The encoded protein is CASSLEGLGGETQYF.

This chain connects TRBV6-1 to TRBJ1-3; 7 bases agree with TRBD1. Trimming at V came to 6 bases and at J to 6 bases, leaving 11 bases not matched to a gene. This CDR3 spans 15 amino acids. Germline CDR1 is MNHNS and CDR2 is SASEGT. CDR3 protein: CASRTPGTAKNTIYF. The CDR3, as DNA: TGTGCCAGCAGGACGCCCGGGACAGCGAAAAACACCATATATTTT.

This clone was observed a few times. V is TRBV27 and J is TRBJ2-6, with TRBD1 matching over 7 bases. V gave up 4 bases and J gave up 0 bases; unmatched junction bases: 9. This CDR3 contains 18 residues. Looked up from germline, CDR1 is MNHEY and CDR2 is SMNVEV (reference sequence). The chain's CDR3 is CASSSFRDSFSGANVLTF. The CDR3 region has the DNA TGTGCCAGCAGTTCGTTCCGGGACAGCTTCTCTGGGGCCAACGTCCTGACTTTC. Complete variable domain (other parts from reference TRBV27 and TRBJ2-6): EAQVTQNPRYLITVTGKKLTVTCSQNMNHEYMSWYRQDPGLGLRQIYYSMNVEVTDKGDVPEGYKVSRKEKRNFPLILESPSPNQTSLYFCASSSFRDSFSGANVLTFGAGSRLTVL.

This chain uses TRBV2 with TRBJ1-1, with a tentative D call TRBD1 (5 bases). V was pared by 7 bases and J by 10 bases, with 25 bases between. This CDR3 has 15 residues. CDR1 SNHLY and CDR2 FYNNEI come from the germline V gene. The CDR3 protein is CASILGSQGGEGAFF. The CDR3 nucleotides read TGTGCCAGCATTTTAGGTTCGCAGGGAGGGGAAGGAGCTTTCTTT.